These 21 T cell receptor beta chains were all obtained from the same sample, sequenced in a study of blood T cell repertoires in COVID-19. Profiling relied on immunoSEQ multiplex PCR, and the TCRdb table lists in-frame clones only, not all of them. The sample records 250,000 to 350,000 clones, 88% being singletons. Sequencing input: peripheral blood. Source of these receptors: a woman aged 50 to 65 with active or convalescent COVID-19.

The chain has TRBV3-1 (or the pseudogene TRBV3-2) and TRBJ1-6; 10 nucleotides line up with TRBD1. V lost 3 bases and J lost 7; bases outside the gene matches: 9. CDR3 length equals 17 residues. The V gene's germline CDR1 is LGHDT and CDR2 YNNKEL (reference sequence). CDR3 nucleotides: TGTGCCAGCAGCCATTACGACAGGGGGCGGACAAATTCACCCCTCCACTTT. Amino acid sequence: CASSHYDRGRTNSPLHF.

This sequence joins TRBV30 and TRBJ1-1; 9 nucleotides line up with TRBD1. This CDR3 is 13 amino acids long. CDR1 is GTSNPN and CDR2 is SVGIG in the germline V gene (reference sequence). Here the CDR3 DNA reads TGTGCTTCACAGGGGGCGGTCGGCACTGAAGCTTTCTTT. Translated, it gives CASQGAVGTEAFF.

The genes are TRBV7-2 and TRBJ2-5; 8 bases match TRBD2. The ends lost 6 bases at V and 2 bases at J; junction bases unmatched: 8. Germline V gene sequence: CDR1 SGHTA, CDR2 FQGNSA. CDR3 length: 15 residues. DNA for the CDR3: TGTGCCAGCAGTCCCAAGCGGGGGCGTCAAGAGACCCAGTACTTC. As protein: CASSPKRGRQETQYF.

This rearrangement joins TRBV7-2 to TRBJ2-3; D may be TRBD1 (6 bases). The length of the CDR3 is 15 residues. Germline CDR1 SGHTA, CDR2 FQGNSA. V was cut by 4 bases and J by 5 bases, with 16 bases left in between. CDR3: CASSSRTARKDTQYF. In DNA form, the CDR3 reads TGTGCCAGCAGCTCGAGGACAGCTAGAAAAGATACGCAGTATTTT.

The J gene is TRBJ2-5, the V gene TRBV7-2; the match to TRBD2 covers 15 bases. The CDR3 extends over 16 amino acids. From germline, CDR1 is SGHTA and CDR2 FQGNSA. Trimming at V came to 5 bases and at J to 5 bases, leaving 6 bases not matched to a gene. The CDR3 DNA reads TGTGCCAGCAGCGGACTAGCGGGAGGGCCCGGGGAGACCCAGTACTTC. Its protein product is CASSGLAGGPGETQYF.

CDR3: CASSQDRGASYEQYF. DNA of the CDR3: TGCGCCAGCAGCCAGGACAGGGGAGCCTCCTACGAGCAGTACTTC. This chain links TRBV5-1 with TRBJ2-7, with 9 bases fitting TRBD1. Germline V gene data show CDR1 as SGHRS and CDR2 as YFSETQ. The CDR3 is 15 residues long. V shed 4 bases and J 0 bases; nucleotides not matched to a gene: 5.

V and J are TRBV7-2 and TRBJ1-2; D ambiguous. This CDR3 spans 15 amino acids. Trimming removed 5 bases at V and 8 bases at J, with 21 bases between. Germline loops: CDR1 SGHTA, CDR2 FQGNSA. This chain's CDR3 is CASSPGSALTSGYTF. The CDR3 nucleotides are TGTGCCAGCAGCCCTGGGAGTGCCCTGACGAGCGGCTACACCTTC.

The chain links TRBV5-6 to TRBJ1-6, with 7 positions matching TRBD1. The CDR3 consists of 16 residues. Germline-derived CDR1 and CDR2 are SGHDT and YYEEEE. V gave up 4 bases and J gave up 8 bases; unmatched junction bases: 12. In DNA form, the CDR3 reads TGTGCCAGCAGCCCACAGGGGCCCCCTAGGGATTCACCCCTCCACTTT. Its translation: CASSPQGPPRDSPLHF.

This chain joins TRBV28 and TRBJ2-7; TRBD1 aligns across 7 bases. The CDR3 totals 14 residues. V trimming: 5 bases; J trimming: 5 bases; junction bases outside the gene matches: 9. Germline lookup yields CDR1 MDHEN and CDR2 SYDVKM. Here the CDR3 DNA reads TGTGCCAGCAGTGTGCCGGGACAGAGTAACGAGCAGTACTTC. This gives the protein CASSVPGQSNEQYF.

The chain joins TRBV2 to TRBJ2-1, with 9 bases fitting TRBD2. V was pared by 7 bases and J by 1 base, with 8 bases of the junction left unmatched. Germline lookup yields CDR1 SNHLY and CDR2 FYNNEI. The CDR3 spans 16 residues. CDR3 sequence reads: CASMISGSVSYNEQFF. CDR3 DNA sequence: TGTGCCAGCATGATTAGCGGGAGTGTTTCCTACAATGAGCAGTTCTTC.

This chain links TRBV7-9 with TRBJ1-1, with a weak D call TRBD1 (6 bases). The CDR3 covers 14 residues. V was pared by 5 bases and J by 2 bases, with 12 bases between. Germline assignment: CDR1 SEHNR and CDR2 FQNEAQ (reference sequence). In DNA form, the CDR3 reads TGTGCCAGCAGCCCCTGGACAGATAACACTGAAGCTTTCTTT. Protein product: CASSPWTDNTEAFF.

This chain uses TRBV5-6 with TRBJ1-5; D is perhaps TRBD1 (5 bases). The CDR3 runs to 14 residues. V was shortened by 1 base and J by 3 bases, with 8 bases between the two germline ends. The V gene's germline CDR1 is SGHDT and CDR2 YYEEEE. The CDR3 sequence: CASSLNRFNQPQHF. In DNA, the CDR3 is TGTGCCAGCAGCTTGAACAGGTTCAATCAGCCCCAGCATTTT. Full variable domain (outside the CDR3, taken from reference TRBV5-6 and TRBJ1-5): DAGVTQSPTHLIKTRGQQVTLRCSPKSGHDTVSWYQQALGQGPQFIFQYYEEEERQRGNFPDRFSGHQFPNYSSELNVNALLLGDSALYLCASSLNRFNQPQHFGDGTRLSIL.

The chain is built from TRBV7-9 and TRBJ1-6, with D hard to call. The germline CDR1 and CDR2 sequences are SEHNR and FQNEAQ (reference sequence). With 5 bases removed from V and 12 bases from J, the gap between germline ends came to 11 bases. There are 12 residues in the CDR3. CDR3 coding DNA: TGTGCCAGCAGCACTAGCCCTGGACCCCTCCACTTT. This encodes CASSTSPGPLHF.

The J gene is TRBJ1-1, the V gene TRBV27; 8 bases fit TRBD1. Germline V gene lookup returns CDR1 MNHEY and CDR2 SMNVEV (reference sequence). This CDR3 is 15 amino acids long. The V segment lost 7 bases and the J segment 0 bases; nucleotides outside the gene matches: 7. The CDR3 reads CASTTGGHMNTEAFF. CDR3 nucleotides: TGTGCCAGCACCACAGGGGGGCATATGAACACTGAAGCTTTCTTT.

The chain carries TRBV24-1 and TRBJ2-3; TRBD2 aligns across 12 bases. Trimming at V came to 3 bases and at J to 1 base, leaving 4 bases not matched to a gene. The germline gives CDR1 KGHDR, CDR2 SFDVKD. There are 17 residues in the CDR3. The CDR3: CATSDPGLAGRTDTQYF. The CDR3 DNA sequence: TGTGCCACCAGTGATCCCGGACTAGCGGGGCGCACAGATACGCAGTATTTT.

The CDR3 protein is CASSGTTSNQPQHF. The CDR3 DNA is TGTGCCAGCAGTGGGACAACTAGCAATCAGCCCCAGCATTTT. The J gene is TRBJ1-5, the V gene TRBV2; D possibly corresponds to TRBD1 (5 bases). This CDR3 spans 14 amino acids. Trimming removed 4 bases at V and 0 bases at J, with 7 bases between. Germline CDR1 reads SNHLY; CDR2 reads FYNNEI.

The CDR3 DNA reads TGTGCCAGCAGCTTATCGTGGGGCCTCAATCAGCCCCAGCATTTT. This sequence encodes CASSLSWGLNQPQHF. The chain carries TRBV7-2 and TRBJ1-5; D might be TRBD1 (5 bases). The V and J ends lost 2 bases and 3 bases respectively, with 11 bases between them. In germline, CDR1 is SGHTA, CDR2 FQGNSA. This CDR3 has 15 residues.

The DNA for the CDR3 is TGTGCCAGCAGTTATCGGCAGGGGGTAACTGAAGCTTTCTTT. Encoded protein: CASSYRQGVTEAFF. This chain links TRBV6-2 or TRBV6-3 with TRBJ1-1, with TRBD1 matching 7 bases. This CDR3 is 14 amino acids long. The V gene end was trimmed by 3 bases and the J gene end by 5 bases; junction bases not matched to a gene: 6. The germline gives CDR1 MNHEY, CDR2 SVGEGT.

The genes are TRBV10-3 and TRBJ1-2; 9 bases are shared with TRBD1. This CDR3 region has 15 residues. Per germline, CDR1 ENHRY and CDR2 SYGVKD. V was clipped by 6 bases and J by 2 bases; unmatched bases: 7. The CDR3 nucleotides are TGTGCCATCAGCCCCGGACAGGGGTCAAACTATGGCTACACCTTC. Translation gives CAISPGQGSNYGYTF.

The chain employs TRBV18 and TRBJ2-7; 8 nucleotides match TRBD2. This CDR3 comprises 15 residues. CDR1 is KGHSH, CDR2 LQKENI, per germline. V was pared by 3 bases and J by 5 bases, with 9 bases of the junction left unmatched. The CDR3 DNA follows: TGTGCCAGCTCACCCCCGGGGGGGTATCAAAACGAGCAGTACTTC. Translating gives CASSPPGGYQNEQYF.

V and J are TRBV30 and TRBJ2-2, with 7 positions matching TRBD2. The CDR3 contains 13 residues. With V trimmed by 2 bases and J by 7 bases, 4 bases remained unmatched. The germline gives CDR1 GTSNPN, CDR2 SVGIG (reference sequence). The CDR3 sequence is CAWSSLADGELFF. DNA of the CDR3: TGTGCCTGGAGTTCCCTAGCGGACGGGGAGCTGTTTTTT.